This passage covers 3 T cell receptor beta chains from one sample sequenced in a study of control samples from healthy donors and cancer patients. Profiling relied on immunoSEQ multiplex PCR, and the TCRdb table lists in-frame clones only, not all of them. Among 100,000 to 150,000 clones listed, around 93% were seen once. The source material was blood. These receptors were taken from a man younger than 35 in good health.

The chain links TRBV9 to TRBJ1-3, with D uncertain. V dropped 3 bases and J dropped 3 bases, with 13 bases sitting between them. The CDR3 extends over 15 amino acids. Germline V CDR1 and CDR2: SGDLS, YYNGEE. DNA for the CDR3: TGTGCCAGCAGCGACCGCGAGGGTGATGGAAACACCATATATTTT. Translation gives CASSDREGDGNTIYF.

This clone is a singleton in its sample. This CDR3 reads CASSWGRAGNEQFF. The CDR3 nucleotides read TGCGCCAGCAGCTGGGGACGAGCGGGCAATGAGCAGTTCTTC. The chain links TRBV5-1 to TRBJ2-1, with D possibly matching TRBD2 (6 bases). The CDR3 sequence is 14 residues long. In germline, CDR1 is SGHRS, CDR2 YFSETQ. The germline V and J ends were trimmed by 3 bases and 6 bases, with 13 bases remaining between them.

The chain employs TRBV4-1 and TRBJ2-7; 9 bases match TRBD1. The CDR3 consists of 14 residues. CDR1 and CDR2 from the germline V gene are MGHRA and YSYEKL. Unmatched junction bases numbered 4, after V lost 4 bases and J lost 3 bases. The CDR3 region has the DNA TGCGCCAGCAGCCCCAGGACAGGGGACTACGAGCAGTACTTC. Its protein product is CASSPRTGDYEQYF.